The TCR beta chain under discussion was sequenced for a study of cytomegalovirus exposure and HLA in healthy donors. Study context: A prior study identified 110 million or so unique TCR beta sequences from 200 million or so T cells. General observations from the study: Reportedly, cytomegalovirus status was diagnosed with high sensitivity and specificity.

Every donor was a healthy person donating bone marrow. The PCR contained 60 Vbeta and 13 Jbeta primers. The method was immunoSEQ multiplex PCR; TCRdb's version includes in-frame clones alone and lacks a portion of them. The table has 170,000 or so clones, about 73% seen once. V dropped 1 base and J dropped 10; count of bases not matched to a gene: 5. This CDR3 has 14 residues. Germline V gives CDR1 LNHDA, CDR2 SQIVND (reference sequence). Note on this clone: Its antigen is undetermined.

The J gene is TRBJ2-1, the V gene TRBV19; 9 bases line up with TRBD2. The receptor comes from a woman between 40 and 50 years old in good health and CMV-seronegative. What was sequenced was PBMCs. The DNA for the CDR3 is TGTGCCAGTAGTATAGCCAGCGGGGGGCTGGAGCAGTTCTTC. It codes for CASSIASGGLEQFF.